Listed below are T cell receptor beta chains from one sample, sequenced in a study of control samples from healthy donors and cancer patients. The protocol was immunoSEQ multiplex PCR, while the TCRdb copy is restricted to in-frame clones and leaves out a portion. The sample yields 150,000 to 200,000 clones, roughly 88% seen once. Sequenced sample: blood. The receptors were sampled from a young man in good health. The CDR3 runs from the conserved cysteine through the conserved F or W. The D gene is left open where the match is weak. Size is stated for part of the rows, as once, few or many counts, or as a class when the clone is expanded.

>TRBD1|.|TRBV11-2|TRBJ2-5
TGTGCCAGCAGCTTAATAGGGGGCGGCGAGACCCAGTACTTC
CASSLIGGGETQYF
>TRBD2|once|TRBV27|TRBJ2-7
TGTGCCAGCAGTTTATCGGCGCGGGGGGCTTCCTACGAGCAGTACTTC
CASSLSARGASYEQYF
>TRBD1|.|TRBV10-3|TRBJ1-2
TGTGCCATCAGACCGGGACAGGGTGGTTCGACGAACTATGGCTACACCTTC
CAIRPGQGGSTNYGYTF
>TRBD1|.|TRBV4-1|TRBJ1-1
TGCGCCAGCAGCCAAGATCTTGGGACAGGGGGTAATGAAGCTTTCTTT
CASSQDLGTGGNEAFF
>TRBD2|.|TRBV27|TRBJ2-2
TGTGCCAGCAGTTTAAGTCTAGCGGGGGATACCGGGGAGCTGTTTTTT
CASSLSLAGDTGELFF
>.|.|TRBV6-2/TRBV6-3|TRBJ1-1
TGTGCCAGCAGTCCCTTGGGGAGGCCTGAAGCTTTCTTT
CASSPLGRPEAFF
>TRBD1|.|TRBV7-2|TRBJ2-7
TGTGCCAGCAGCCAGGACAGGGCCCGGGTAGCCTCCTACGAGCAGTACTTC
CASSQDRARVASYEQYF
>.|once|TRBV28|TRBJ2-2
TGTGCCAGCAGTTTATGGTGGGGCGGCACCGGGGAGCTGTTTTTT
CASSLWWGGTGELFF
>.|.|TRBV7-2|TRBJ2-5
TGTGCCAGCAGCTTGCGAGTACGAGAGACCCAGTACTTC
CASSLRVRETQYF
>TRBD1|.|TRBV6-1|TRBJ1-1
TGTGCCAGCAGTGAAAGGACAGGCTGGAACACTGAAGCTTTCTTT
CASSERTGWNTEAFF